This T cell receptor beta chain was sequenced during a study of Ad26.COV2.S vaccination and SARS-CoV-2 variants. On the study more broadly: Intramuscular Ad26.COV2.S doses were given once or twice, 56 days apart.

Measured with immunoSEQ multiplex PCR; TCRdb has only the in-frame clones, and not every one. This table holds hundreds of thousands of clones, 89% found once. The germline gives CDR1 KGHSH, CDR2 LQKENI. V lost 2 bases to trimming and J lost 0 bases; unmatched junction nucleotides: 7. This CDR3 is 19 amino acids long. As for treatment: some 20 received Ad26.COV2.S at low or high dose, single or two shots; roughly 5 received placebo; per-sample allocation not given. Following the first vaccine or placebo injection, samples were taken on day 63. Here the sequenced sample was peripheral blood, taken in a trial of Ad26.COV2.S vaccine versus placebo. The clonotype was recovered from a person between 18 and 59 years old who received the Ad26.COV2.S COVID-19 vaccine or a placebo. The chain employs TRBV18 and TRBJ2-2, with 12 positions matching TRBD2. The CDR3 sequence is CASSPRRLAGDSNTGELFF. CDR3 coding DNA: TGTGCCAGCTCACCAAGAAGACTAGCGGGGGACTCGAACACCGGGGAGCTGTTTTTT.